The 8 T cell receptor beta chains in this list originate from one sample, sequenced in a study of T-cell reconstitution after alpha-beta-depleted transplantation in children. This sample's TCRbeta library carried unique molecular identifier barcodes. Via MiXCR, TCRdb re-called the PCR reads, giving one row per CDR3 protein. The sample records around 700,000 distinct CDR3 sequences, about an eighth being singletons. Source: PBMCs, taken before TCRalphabeta/CD19-depleted stem cell transplant. The source is a girl aged 2-10 years with congenital amegakaryocytic thrombocytopenia, due to receive a stem cell transplant.

At least ten counts were recorded for this clonotype. J is TRBJ2-7 and V is TRBV20-1; the D is unclear. The CDR3 loop spans 13 amino acids. Germline values: CDR1 DFQATT, CDR2 SNEGSKA (reference sequence). Deletions cut 1 base from V and 4 bases from J, with 11 bases between. The CDR3 region has the DNA TGCAGTGCTAGAGCGGCAGATACGTACGAGCAGTACTTC. This gives the protein CSARAADTYEQYF.

This clonotype was counted a few times. The gene calls are TRBV28 and TRBJ2-7; D perhaps matches TRBD2 (5 bases). The CDR3 covers 14 residues. In germline, CDR1 is MDHEN, CDR2 SYDVKM. V gave up 6 bases and J gave up 4 bases, with 16 bases separating them. The CDR3 here is CASSPDWDGYEQYF. The CDR3 region has the DNA TGTGCCAGCAGCCCGGACTGGGATGGGTACGAGCAGTACTTC.

Many counts were recorded for this clonotype. This chain uses TRBV20-1 with TRBJ1-5; 9 nucleotides match TRBD1. The ends lost 6 bases at V and 9 bases at J; junction bases unmatched: 6. This CDR3 contains 12 residues. Germline CDR1 and CDR2: DFQATT and SNEGSKA (reference sequence). The CDR3 DNA reads TGCAGTGCGACGGGACAGGGCTGGCCCCAGCATTTT. Amino acids: CSATGQGWPQHF.

The sample holds many counts of this clonotype. V is TRBV5-1 and J is TRBJ2-5, with 10 bases identical to TRBD2. Germline V gene lookup returns CDR1 SGHRS and CDR2 YFSETQ. CDR3 length: 17 amino acids. Unmatched junction bases numbered 11, after V lost 4 bases and J lost 2 bases. CDR3 sequence (DNA): TGCGCCAGCAGCCCATTTGGACTAGCGGAGACTCAAGAGACCCAGTACTTC. Protein product: CASSPFGLAETQETQYF.

CDR3 DNA sequence: TGCGCCAGCAGCCCTCTACGACTGGACAGTCCAAGCTCTGGGGCCAACGTCCTGACTTTC. It specifies CASSPLRLDSPSSGANVLTF. J is TRBJ2-6 and V is TRBV5-1; possible D gene TRBD1, 6 bases. Germline V CDR1 and CDR2: SGHRS, YFSETQ. V shed 4 bases and J shed 0 bases, with 23 bases lying between them. CDR3 length equals 20 residues.

This clonotype occurred many times. The chain combines TRBV29-1 with TRBJ2-1; D gene ambiguous. The V and J ends lost 4 bases and 4 bases respectively, with 11 bases between them. The CDR3 is 13 amino acids. CDR1 and CDR2 (germline): SQVTM, ANQGSEA. This CDR3 reads CSVGIVSYNEQFF. The CDR3 region has the DNA TGCAGCGTTGGGATAGTTTCGTACAATGAGCAGTTCTTC.

This chain joins TRBV20-1 and TRBJ2-1, with 14 positions matching TRBD2. Germline loops: CDR1 DFQATT, CDR2 SNEGSKA (reference sequence). V was clipped by 5 bases and J by 7 bases; unmatched bases: 13. CDR3 length: 17 amino acids. CDR3 region: CSAVAQGLAGARNEQFF. The CDR3 DNA follows: TGCAGTGCTGTCGCACAGGGACTAGCGGGAGCTCGGAATGAGCAGTTCTTC.

The chain has TRBV19 and TRBJ2-5, with a possible D match to TRBD1 (5 bases). The CDR3 spans 13 residues. V lost 9 bases to trimming and J lost 5 bases, with 16 bases between them. Germline values: CDR1 LNHDA, CDR2 SQIVND (reference sequence). The CDR3 region has the DNA TGTGCCAGCAGAACTCAGGGATCGGAGACCCAGTACTTC. This gives the protein CASRTQGSETQYF.